This T cell receptor (beta chain) appears in the sequencing data of a study of early T cells in non-severe SARS-CoV-2 infection. Study results and caveats: Matches to VDJdb favored anti-spike CD8 responses and missed private and CD4 specificities.

This clonotype showed up many times. Its antigen is still unknown. The protocol attached unique molecular identifiers to individual cDNA molecules. TCRdb ran MiXCR on the 5' RACE reads and lists one entry per CDR3 protein. The sample has tens of thousands of distinct CDR3 sequences; roughly 5.4% are singletons. CDR1 and CDR2 (germline): SNHLY, FYNNEI. The length of the CDR3 is 13 residues. Trimming removed 7 bases at V and 3 bases at J, with 10 bases between. This receptor was taken from an adult who was a healthcare worker with PCR-confirmed SARS-CoV-2 infection or an uninfected control (not recorded which). The sample in question was whole blood, obtained at baseline. This sequence joins TRBV2 and TRBJ1-5, with D uncertain. The CDR3 is CASTGGHNQPQHF. The CDR3 nucleotides are TGTGCCAGCACAGGCGGCCACAATCAGCCCCAGCATTTT.